One T cell receptor (beta chain) is described in this entry. Antigen unknown. Assay: immunoSEQ multiplex PCR; the TCRdb copy retains only in-frame clones and omits some. The sample records tens of thousands of clones, approximately 91% being singletons. Germline V CDR1 and CDR2: KGHSH, LQKENI. CDR3 size: 13 residues. Trimming shortened V by 4 bases and J by 1 base, and 7 bases separated the two germline ends. This sample is part of a study of T cells in localized non-small cell lung cancer. Findings and limits, study-wide: Patients showing higher blood T cell density tended to see longer overall survival. In adjacent lung appeared a median around 57 of the top 100 tumor clones. It was uninvolved adjacent lung that showed the highest T cell clonality, exceeding tumor.

This TCR was sampled from a male donor at least 60 years old with stage I lung adenocarcinoma. The material was peripheral blood, obtained before any cancer treatment. The J gene is TRBJ1-1, the V gene TRBV18; D remains ambiguous. The CDR3 DNA reads TGTGCCAGCTCACAAGACGAGAACACTGAAGCTTTCTTT. It is translated as CASSQDENTEAFF.